This paragraph covers one T cell receptor beta chain sequence. This clonotype has more than one count but fewer than ten. What antigen it recognizes has not been identified. The sample holds no much larger clone one base away, and base qualities are not on file. The treatment or condition label, read with the paper, signifies: allogeneic hematopoietic cell transplantation with graft depleted of TCRalphabeta T cells and CD19 B cells. Transplant recipients were children who received TCRalphabeta/CD19-depleted allogeneic hematopoietic cell grafts. The protocol used for the library was PCR. The instrument was an Illumina HiSeq 2500. Molecular barcoding was employed in the preparation of TCR libraries, with unique molecular identifiers being used to normalize TCRbeta repertoire quantification. TCRdb reprocessing: public reads trimmed at Q25 with fastp, clones called with MiXCR, in-frame beta chains kept. Duplicate CDR3 protein sequences are folded into a single record with the most common DNA and genes. For this sample the table gives approximately 500,000 distinct CDR3 sequences, of which about 11% were detected only once. In total, the top ten clones hold 2% of the sample.

This sample was taken from a study of T-cell reconstitution after alpha-beta-depleted transplantation in children (dated by TCRdb to 2016 to 2017). For context, the study as a whole: T-cell immune reconstitution after TCRalphabeta/CD19-depleted allogeneic hematopoietic cell transplantation in children was quantitatively tracked in the study by means of TCR repertoire profiling. The full study reports these points: The frequencies of hyperexpanded clones fell over the following months, and after one year, T-cell counts and TCRbeta diversity were mostly attributed to newly produced T cells. In some patients, the high TCRbeta diversity seen at day 60 was put down to recipient T cells and intrathymic progenitors that had survived conditioning. Apparently early alphabetaT-cell count recovery about two months after transplant reportedly relied on only several hundred rapidly expanded clones derived from non-depleted graft cells.

This TCR came from a child aged 2 to 10 with inherited bone marrow failure, due to receive a stem cell transplant. The source material was PBMCs, sampled before TCRalphabeta/CD19-depleted stem cell transplant.

The nucleotides read TGCAGTGCTAGATACGACGCCTATGGCTACACCTTC. The encoded protein is CSARYDAYGYTF. The receptor chain draws on TRBV20-1 and TRBJ1-2, with no confidently assigned D gene. The CDR3 measures 12 amino acids from cysteine to phenylalanine. Left in the record is the CDR3 DNA by itself, 36 bases read in frame from the first base. From the germline V gene (reference sequence), CDR1 is DFQATT and CDR2 is SNEGSKA. Trimming takes 2 bases from V and 4 bases from J, and the germline ends sit 8 bases apart.